The TCR beta chain described here comes from a study of control samples from healthy donors and cancer patients. Germline CDR1 LGHDT, CDR2 YNNKEL (reference sequence). The CDR3 runs to 14 residues. V was trimmed by 4 bases and J by 7 bases, leaving 11 bases between them. Profiled with immunoSEQ multiplex PCR; TCRdb holds only in-frame clones, not every one. The sample has hundreds of thousands of clones; 90% are singletons. This chain connects TRBV3-1 (or the pseudogene TRBV3-2) to TRBJ1-6, with D tentatively TRBD1 (6 bases). The receptor comes from a man aged 40-50 years with head and neck cancer. The material sequenced was PBMCs. The CDR3 bases are TGTGCCAGCAGCCCTCAGGGGAGGAATTCACCCCTCCACTTT. Residues: CASSPQGRNSPLHF.